These 23 T cell receptor beta chains originate from one sample sequenced in a study of T cells in Graves' hyperthyroidism and ophthalmopathy. Researchers amplified the TCR beta CDR3 regions from RNA transcripts. RT-PCR in the first round (using the HTBI primer set) targeted the TCR CDR3. TCRdb redid the calling of the multiplex PCR reads with MiXCR, one entry per CDR3 protein. This sample has under 400,000 distinct CDR3 sequences, with around 13% found just once. Sequencing was carried out using blood. All receptors come from a woman aged 55-75 years with Graves' hyperthyroidism.

This clonotype was seen many times. This chain connects TRBV19 to TRBJ2-7; 8 bases are a match to TRBD1. The ends lost 3 bases at V and 4 bases at J; junction bases unmatched: 11. The CDR3 contains 16 residues. Germline V gene lookup returns CDR1 LNHDA and CDR2 SQIVND (reference sequence). The DNA of the CDR3 is TGTGCCAGTAGTATCTCGTCCGGGACAGGTTTGTACGAGCAGTACTTC. Translation gives CASSISSGTGLYEQYF.

The table lists this clonotype with a count of one. This chain joins TRBV19 and TRBJ2-7; D may be TRBD2 (6 bases). The CDR3 length is 13 residues. Trimming took 4 bases from V and 3 from J, leaving 10 bases between them. Germline CDR1 and CDR2: LNHDA and SQIVND (reference sequence). The CDR3 loop is CASSTGLLYEQYF. In DNA form, the CDR3 reads TGTGCCAGTAGTACGGGACTCCTCTACGAGCAGTACTTC. Drawing the rest from reference TRBV19 and TRBJ2-7, the complete variable domain is DGGITQSPKYLFRKEGQNVTLSCEQNLNHDAMYWYRQDPGQGLRLIYYSQIVNDFQKGDIAEGYSVSREKKESFPLTVTSAQKNPTAFYLCASSTGLLYEQYFGPGTRLTVT.

V and J are TRBV10-3 and TRBJ1-5, with D perhaps matching TRBD1 (5 bases). The germline V gene encodes CDR1 ENHRY and CDR2 SYGVKD. The CDR3 covers 15 residues. The V gene lost 3 bases and the J gene lost 0 bases, with 9 bases spanning the gap. In nucleotides, the CDR3 is TGTGCCATCAGTGACTACAGGTATAGCAATCAGCCCCAGCATTTT. Residues: CAISDYRYSNQPQHF.

A few counts support this clonotype. CDR3 in DNA: TGTGCCAGCAGCTCCTGGTCCGGGACAGCTGCAACTAATGAAAAACTGTTTTTT. Protein product: CASSSWSGTAATNEKLFF. V gene TRBV7-9 combines with J gene TRBJ1-4; 7 positions agree with TRBD1. The CDR3 is made up of 18 amino acids. V lost 4 bases to trimming and J lost 0 bases; unmatched junction nucleotides: 11. Per germline, CDR1 SEHNR and CDR2 FQNEAQ (reference sequence). Combining the CDR3 with reference TRBV7-9 and TRBJ1-4 gives the whole variable domain DTGVSQNPRHKITKRGQNVTFRCDPISEHNRLYWYRQTLGQGPEFLTYFQNEAQLEKSRLLSDRFSAERPKGSFSTLEIQRTEQGDSAMYLCASSSWSGTAATNEKLFFGSGTQLSVL.

This clonotype was seen more than once but under ten times. With a much larger clone just one base away, this may be a read error. Here the CDR3 reads CATERGATYEQYF. The DNA for the CDR3 is TGTGCCACCGAGCGGGGGGCGACCTACGAGCAGTACTTC. The chain employs TRBV6-2 or TRBV6-3 and TRBJ2-7, with 9 bases matching TRBD2. The CDR3 has 13 residues. CDR1 is MNHEY and CDR2 is SVGEGT in the germline V gene. The ends lost 10 bases at V and 2 bases at J; junction bases unmatched: 6.

There are many counts of this clonotype. V usage is TRBV12-5 and J usage is TRBJ2-1; 12 nucleotides agree with TRBD2. With 1 base clipped from V and 8 bases from J, the junction kept 6 bases outside the gene matches. The germline gives CDR1 LGHNT, CDR2 FRNRAP. The CDR3 totals 16 residues. For the CDR3, the DNA is TGTGCTAGTGGTTTGGCCACTAGCGGGAGGAGGGATGAGCAGTTCTTC. It is translated as CASGLATSGRRDEQFF.

Many counts were recorded for this clonotype. The gene calls are TRBV19 and TRBJ1-2, with D unclear. V lost 7 bases and J lost 5, with 20 bases in between. The CDR3 length is 15 residues. Per germline, CDR1 LNHDA and CDR2 SQIVND (reference sequence). CDR3 DNA: TGTGCCAGTACCCCTCGCTCTTCGGGGTTATATGGCTACACCTTC. This encodes CASTPRSSGLYGYTF. Together with reference TRBV19 and TRBJ1-2, the CDR3 gives the full variable domain: DGGITQSPKYLFRKEGQNVTLSCEQNLNHDAMYWYRQDPGQGLRLIYYSQIVNDFQKGDIAEGYSVSREKKESFPLTVTSAQKNPTAFYLCASTPRSSGLYGYTFGSGTRLTVV.

This clonotype was recorded at least ten times. This sequence joins TRBV7-9 and TRBJ2-7; possible D gene TRBD2, 6 bases. V lost 2 bases and J 5 bases, leaving 7 bases between the germline ends. Germline CDR1 is SEHNR and CDR2 is FQNEAQ (reference sequence). This CDR3 contains 12 residues. In nucleotides, the CDR3 is TGTGCCAGCAGCTTACTAGCGCACGAGCAGTACTTC. It codes for CASSLLAHEQYF.

As for this clonotype: This may be a read error, as it is one base from a much larger clone. The V gene is TRBV12-3 or TRBV12-4, the J gene TRBJ2-1; no reliable D call. Trimming pared 0 bases from V and 5 bases from J, leaving 8 bases between. This CDR3 is built from 14 residues. The CDR3 nucleotides read TGTGCCAGCAGTTTAGCTGGGCGGAACAATGAGCAGTTCTTC. Residues: CASSLAGRNNEQFF.

This clonotype appeared many times. This chain links TRBV10-3 with TRBJ1-2; D is unresolved. The CDR3 runs to 14 residues. CDR1 is ENHRY, CDR2 SYGVKD, per germline. Trimming stripped 0 bases from V and 4 bases from J, with 9 bases between. The CDR3, as DNA: TGTGCCATCAGTGAGTCAGAGGGAAGCTATGGCTACACCTTC. The encoded protein is CAISESEGSYGYTF.

This clonotype was recorded at least ten times. The chain uses TRBV12-3 or TRBV12-4 and TRBJ1-2, with D perhaps matching TRBD1 (5 bases). This CDR3 region has 15 residues. V was shortened by 2 bases and J by 0 bases, with 10 bases between the two germline ends. The CDR3 here is CASSLYRRANYGYTF. The CDR3 DNA follows: TGTGCCAGCAGTTTATACAGGAGAGCTAACTATGGCTACACCTTC.

V and J are TRBV13 and TRBJ1-1; 9 bases fit TRBD1. This CDR3 contains 14 residues. The V segment lost 5 bases and the J segment 5 bases; nucleotides outside the gene matches: 6. Looked up from germline, CDR1 is PRHDT and CDR2 is FYEKMQ (reference sequence). The CDR3 here is CASSDRQGETEAFF. The CDR3 nucleotides are TGTGCCAGCAGCGACCGACAGGGGGAAACTGAAGCTTTCTTT.

Here the CDR3 reads CASSLILGNEQFF. The CDR3 DNA reads as TGCGCCAGCAGCTTGATACTAGGGAATGAGCAGTTCTTC. The rearrangement joins TRBV5-1 to TRBJ2-1; tentative D call: TRBD2 (5 bases). Germline V gene data show CDR1 as SGHRS and CDR2 as YFSETQ. The CDR3 runs to 13 residues. Between the trimmed V and J ends, which lost 1 base and 7 bases, there was a span of 9 bases.

This clonotype occurred many times. The J gene is TRBJ2-3, the V gene TRBV18; the D gene is possibly TRBD2 (6 bases). In germline, CDR1 is KGHSH, CDR2 LQKENI. Trimming took 0 bases from V and 0 from J, leaving 7 bases between them. CDR3 length equals 15 residues. The DNA for the CDR3 is TGTGCCAGCTCACCACCAGGGACTAGCACAGATACGCAGTATTTT. Protein product: CASSPPGTSTDTQYF.

This clonotype showed up many times. This chain's CDR3 is CASSPPDKQETQYF. CDR3 bases: TGTGCCAGCTCACCACCGGACAAGCAAGAGACCCAGTACTTC. J is TRBJ2-5 and V is TRBV18; TRBD1 might be the D (5 bases). Germline CDR1 is KGHSH and CDR2 is LQKENI. Trimming left V 0 bases short and J 2 bases short, with 7 bases between. This CDR3 contains 14 residues.

The CDR3 loop reads CASRRQTQFF. The DNA for the CDR3 is TGTGCCAGCAGGCGACAAACGCAGTTCTTC. The chain has TRBV12-3 or TRBV12-4 and TRBJ2-1; D is ambiguous. This CDR3 region has 10 residues. Trimming left V 6 bases short and J 12 bases short, with 9 bases between.

CDR3 residues: CSAALGGGPSNEQYF. The CDR3 DNA reads as TGCAGCGCTGCCCTGGGGGGAGGGCCGTCCAACGAGCAGTACTTC. This chain uses TRBV29-1 with TRBJ2-7, with 7 bases matching TRBD2. Germline V lookup: CDR1 SQVTM, CDR2 ANQGSEA. After removal of 7 bases from V and 5 bases from J, the junction contained 17 bases not matched to a gene. This CDR3 region has 15 residues.

This clonotype was counted at least ten times. This chain joins TRBV2 and TRBJ2-3; weak D call: TRBD1 (5 bases). The CDR3 spans 14 residues. The V end was cut by 4 bases, the J end by 0 bases, with 8 bases between. Germline-derived CDR1 and CDR2 are SNHLY and FYNNEI. The CDR3 DNA follows: TGTGCCAGCAGTGTGACAGTTAGCACAGATACGCAGTATTTT. Residues: CASSVTVSTDTQYF. Looking up the rest from reference TRBV2 and TRBJ2-3 gives the full variable domain: EPEVTQTPSHQVTQMGQEVILRCVPISNHLYFYWYRQILGQKVEFLVSFYNNEISEKSEIFDDQFSVERPDGSNFTLKIRSTKLEDSAMYFCASSVTVSTDTQYFGPGTRLTVL.

This clonotype has ten or more counts. V is TRBV7-8 and J is TRBJ2-5; 12 nucleotides line up with TRBD2. Germline loops: CDR1 SGHVS, CDR2 FQNEAQ. The V gene end was trimmed by 5 bases and the J gene end by 7 bases; junction bases not matched to a gene: 8. The CDR3 runs 15 residues. This CDR3 is CASSQRLAGDGTQYF. The CDR3 nucleotides are TGTGCCAGCAGCCAAAGACTAGCGGGAGATGGGACCCAGTACTTC.

This clonotype was observed at least ten times. The chain is built from TRBV28 and TRBJ2-7, with a weak D call TRBD1 (6 bases). The germline V gene has CDR1 MDHEN and CDR2 SYDVKM. The CDR3 extends over 13 amino acids. V was trimmed by 5 bases and J by 7 bases, leaving 15 bases between them. This CDR3 reads CASSALGAGEQYF. DNA of the CDR3: TGTGCCAGCAGTGCCCTGGGGGCCGGGGAGCAGTACTTC.

In its sample, this clonotype was seen many times. The V and J genes are TRBV6-1 and TRBJ2-7; 8 bases fit TRBD2. Per germline, CDR1 MNHNS and CDR2 SASEGT. CDR3 length equals 15 residues. After removal of 1 base from V and 3 bases from J, the junction contained 5 bases not matched to a gene. This CDR3 is CASSEGLAGNYEQYF. DNA for the CDR3: TGTGCCAGCAGTGAAGGGCTAGCGGGCAACTACGAGCAGTACTTC.

This clonotype was counted many times. The rearrangement joins TRBV14 to TRBJ2-1, with TRBD2 as a possible D gene (6 bases). Between the trimmed V and J ends, which lost 4 bases and 0 bases, there was a span of 13 bases. Germline CDR1 is SGHDN and CDR2 is FVKESK. The CDR3 loop spans 16 amino acids. CDR3 residues: CASSPLGSGSYNEQFF. Written as DNA, the CDR3 is TGTGCCAGCAGCCCCCTAGGTAGCGGCTCCTACAATGAGCAGTTCTTC.

This clonotype was counted many times. The rearrangement uses TRBV7-9 and TRBJ2-3; tentatively, D is TRBD1 (6 bases). CDR1 is SEHNR, CDR2 FQNEAQ, per germline (reference sequence). Trimming removed 5 bases from V and 0 bases from J, with 12 bases in between. The CDR3 loop spans 15 amino acids. CDR3 protein: CASSPGASSTDTQYF. DNA of the CDR3: TGTGCCAGCAGCCCAGGGGCCTCTAGCACAGATACGCAGTATTTT.